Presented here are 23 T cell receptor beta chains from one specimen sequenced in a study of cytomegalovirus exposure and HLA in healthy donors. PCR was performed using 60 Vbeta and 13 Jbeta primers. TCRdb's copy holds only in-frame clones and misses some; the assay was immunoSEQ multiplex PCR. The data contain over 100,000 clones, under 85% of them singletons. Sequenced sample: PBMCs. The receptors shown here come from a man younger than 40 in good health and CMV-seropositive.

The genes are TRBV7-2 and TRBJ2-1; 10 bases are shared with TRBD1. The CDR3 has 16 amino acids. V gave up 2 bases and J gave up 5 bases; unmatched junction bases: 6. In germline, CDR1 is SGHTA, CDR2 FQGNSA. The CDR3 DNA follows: TGTGCCAGCAGCTTATCCAGGGGACAGGGGAACAATGAGCAGTTCTTC. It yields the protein CASSLSRGQGNNEQFF.

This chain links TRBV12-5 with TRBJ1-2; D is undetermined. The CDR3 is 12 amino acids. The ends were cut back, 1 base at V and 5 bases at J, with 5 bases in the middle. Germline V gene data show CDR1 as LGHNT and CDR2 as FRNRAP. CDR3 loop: CASGLAGYGYTF. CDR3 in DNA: TGTGCTAGTGGTTTGGCGGGGTATGGCTACACCTTC.

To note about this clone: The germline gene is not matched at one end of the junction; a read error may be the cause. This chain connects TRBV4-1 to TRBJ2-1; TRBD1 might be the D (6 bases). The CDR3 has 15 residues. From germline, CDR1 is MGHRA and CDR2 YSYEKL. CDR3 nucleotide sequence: TGTGCCAGCAGCCAAGGACAGAGCTCCTACAATGAGCAGTTCTTC. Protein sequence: CASSQGQSSYNEQFF.

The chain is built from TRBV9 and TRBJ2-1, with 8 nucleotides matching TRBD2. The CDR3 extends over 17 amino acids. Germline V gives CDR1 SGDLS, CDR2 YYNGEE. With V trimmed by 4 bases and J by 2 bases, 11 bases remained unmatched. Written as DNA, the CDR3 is TGTGCCAGCAGCCGGGGGGAAGGGACTAGACCCTACAATGAGCAGTTCTTC. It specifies CASSRGEGTRPYNEQFF.

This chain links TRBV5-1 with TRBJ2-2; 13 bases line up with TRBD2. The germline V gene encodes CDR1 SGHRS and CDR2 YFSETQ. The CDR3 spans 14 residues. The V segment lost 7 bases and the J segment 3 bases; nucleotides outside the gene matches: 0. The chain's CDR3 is CASGLAGDTGELFF. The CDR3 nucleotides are TGCGCCAGCGGACTAGCGGGGGACACCGGGGAGCTGTTTTTT.

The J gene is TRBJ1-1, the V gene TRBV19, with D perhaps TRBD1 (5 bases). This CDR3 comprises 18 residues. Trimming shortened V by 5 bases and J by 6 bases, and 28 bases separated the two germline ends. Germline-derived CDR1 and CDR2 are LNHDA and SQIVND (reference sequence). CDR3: CASSPPRSGTRGSSEAFF. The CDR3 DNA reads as TGTGCCAGTAGTCCTCCTCGTAGCGGGACCCGCGGCAGTTCTGAAGCTTTCTTT.

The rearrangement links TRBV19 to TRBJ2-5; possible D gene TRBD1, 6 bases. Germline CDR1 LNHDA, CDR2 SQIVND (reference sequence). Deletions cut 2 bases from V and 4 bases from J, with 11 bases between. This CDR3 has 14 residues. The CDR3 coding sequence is TGTGCCAGTAGTATAACAGGGCTGGGAGAGACCCAGTACTTC. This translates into CASSITGLGETQYF.

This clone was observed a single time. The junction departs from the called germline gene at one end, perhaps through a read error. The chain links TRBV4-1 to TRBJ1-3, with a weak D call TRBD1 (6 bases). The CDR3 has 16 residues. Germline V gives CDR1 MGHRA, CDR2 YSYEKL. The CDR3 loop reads CASSLRTVNSGSTIYF. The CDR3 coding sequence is TGCGCCAGCAGCCTCCGGACAGTTAACTCTGGAAGCACCATATATTTT.

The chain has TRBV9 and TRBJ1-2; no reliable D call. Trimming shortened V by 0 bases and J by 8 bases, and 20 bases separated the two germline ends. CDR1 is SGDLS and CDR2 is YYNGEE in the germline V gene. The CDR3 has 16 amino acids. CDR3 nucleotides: TGTGCCAGCAGCGTAGCTCTCCAGCCCCGACAACAGGGCTACACCTTC. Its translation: CASSVALQPRQQGYTF.

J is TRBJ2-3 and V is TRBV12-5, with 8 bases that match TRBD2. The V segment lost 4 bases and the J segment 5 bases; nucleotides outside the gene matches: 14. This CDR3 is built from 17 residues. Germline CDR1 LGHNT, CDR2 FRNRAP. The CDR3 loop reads CASGWSRHSGAEDTQYF. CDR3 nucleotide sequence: TGTGCTAGTGGTTGGAGCCGTCATAGCGGGGCGGAAGATACGCAGTATTTT.

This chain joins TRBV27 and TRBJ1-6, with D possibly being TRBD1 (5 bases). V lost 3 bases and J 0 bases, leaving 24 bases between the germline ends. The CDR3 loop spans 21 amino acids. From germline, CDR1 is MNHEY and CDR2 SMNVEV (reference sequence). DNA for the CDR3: TGTGCCAGCAGTTTGTCGCCCTTCCCAGCGGGGGGGGGCTCCTATAATTCACCCCTCCACTTT. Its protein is CASSLSPFPAGGGSYNSPLHF.

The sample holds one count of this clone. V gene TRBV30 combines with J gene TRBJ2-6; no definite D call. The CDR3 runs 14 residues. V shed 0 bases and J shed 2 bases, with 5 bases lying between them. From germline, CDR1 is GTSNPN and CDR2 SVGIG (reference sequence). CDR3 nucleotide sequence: TGTGCCTGGAGTGTATCAGCTGGGGCCAACGTCCTGACTTTC. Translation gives CAWSVSAGANVLTF.

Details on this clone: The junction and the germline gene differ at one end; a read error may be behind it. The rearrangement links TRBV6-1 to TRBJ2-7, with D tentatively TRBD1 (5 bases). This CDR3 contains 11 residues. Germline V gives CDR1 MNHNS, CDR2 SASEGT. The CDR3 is CASSEQGAGHF. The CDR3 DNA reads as TGTGCCAGCAGTGAACAAGGGGCAGGGCACTTC.

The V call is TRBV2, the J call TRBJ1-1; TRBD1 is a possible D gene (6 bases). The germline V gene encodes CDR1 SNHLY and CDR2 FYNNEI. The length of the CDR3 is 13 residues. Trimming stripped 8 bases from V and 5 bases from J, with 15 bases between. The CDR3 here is CASLEQRGTEAFF. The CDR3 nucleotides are TGTGCCAGCCTGGAGCAGAGGGGGACTGAAGCTTTCTTT.

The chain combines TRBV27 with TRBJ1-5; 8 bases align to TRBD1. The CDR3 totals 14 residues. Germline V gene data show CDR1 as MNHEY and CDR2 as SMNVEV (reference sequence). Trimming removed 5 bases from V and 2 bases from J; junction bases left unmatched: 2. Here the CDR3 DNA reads TGTGCCAGCAGTAAGGGACAGGGCAATCAGCCCCAGCATTTT. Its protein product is CASSKGQGNQPQHF.

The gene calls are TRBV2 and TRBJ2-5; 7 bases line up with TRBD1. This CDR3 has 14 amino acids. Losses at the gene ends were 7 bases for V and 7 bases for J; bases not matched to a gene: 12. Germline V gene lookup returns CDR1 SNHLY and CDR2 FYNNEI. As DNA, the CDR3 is TGTGCCAGCAACCTACAGGGGCAAGGAGGGACCCAGTACTTC. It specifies CASNLQGQGGTQYF.

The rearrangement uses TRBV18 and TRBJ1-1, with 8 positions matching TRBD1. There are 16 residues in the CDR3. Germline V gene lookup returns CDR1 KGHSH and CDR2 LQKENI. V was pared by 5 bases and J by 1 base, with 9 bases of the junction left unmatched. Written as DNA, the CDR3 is TGTGCCAGCTCAGCCCGGGACAGGAGGGCGAACACTGAAGCTTTCTTT. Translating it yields CASSARDRRANTEAFF.

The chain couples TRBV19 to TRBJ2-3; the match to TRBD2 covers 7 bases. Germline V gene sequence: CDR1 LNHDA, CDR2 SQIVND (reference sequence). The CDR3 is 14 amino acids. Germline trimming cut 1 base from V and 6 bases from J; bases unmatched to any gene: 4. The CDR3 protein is CASSIGLAGDTQYF. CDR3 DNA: TGTGCCAGTAGTATAGGACTAGCCGGGGATACGCAGTATTTT.

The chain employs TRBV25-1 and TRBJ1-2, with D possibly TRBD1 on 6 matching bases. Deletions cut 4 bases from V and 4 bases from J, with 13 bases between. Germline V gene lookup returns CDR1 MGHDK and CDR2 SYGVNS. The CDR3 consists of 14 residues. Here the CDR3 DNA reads TGTGCCAGCAGTGGGGAAAGGACAGTCTATGGCTACACCTTC. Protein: CASSGERTVYGYTF.

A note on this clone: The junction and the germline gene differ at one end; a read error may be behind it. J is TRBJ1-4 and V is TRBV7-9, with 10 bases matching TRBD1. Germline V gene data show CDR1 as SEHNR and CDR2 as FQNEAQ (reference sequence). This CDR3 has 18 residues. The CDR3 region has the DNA TGTTCCAGCAGCTTGGGGACAGGGGAGAGACCAACTAATGAAAAACTGTTTTTT. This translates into CSSSLGTGERPTNEKLFF.

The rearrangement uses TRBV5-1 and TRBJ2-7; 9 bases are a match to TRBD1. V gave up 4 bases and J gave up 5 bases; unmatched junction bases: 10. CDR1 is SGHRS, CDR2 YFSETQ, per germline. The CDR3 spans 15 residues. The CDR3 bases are TGCGCCAGCAGCCCTGGGGACAGGGACGCTCACGAGCAGTACTTC. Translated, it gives CASSPGDRDAHEQYF.

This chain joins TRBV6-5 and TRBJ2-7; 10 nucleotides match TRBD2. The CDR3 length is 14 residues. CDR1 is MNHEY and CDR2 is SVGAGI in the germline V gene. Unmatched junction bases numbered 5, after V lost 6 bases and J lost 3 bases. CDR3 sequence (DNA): TGTGCCAGCAGGGTCCTAGCGGGGGACTACGAGCAGTACTTC. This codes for CASRVLAGDYEQYF.

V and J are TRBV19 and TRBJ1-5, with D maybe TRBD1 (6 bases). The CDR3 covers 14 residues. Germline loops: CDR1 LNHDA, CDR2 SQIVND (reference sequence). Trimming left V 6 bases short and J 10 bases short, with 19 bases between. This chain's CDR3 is CASSLRAGVGPQHF. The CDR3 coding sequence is TGTGCCAGTAGCCTCCGGGCAGGGGTTGGCCCCCAGCATTTT.